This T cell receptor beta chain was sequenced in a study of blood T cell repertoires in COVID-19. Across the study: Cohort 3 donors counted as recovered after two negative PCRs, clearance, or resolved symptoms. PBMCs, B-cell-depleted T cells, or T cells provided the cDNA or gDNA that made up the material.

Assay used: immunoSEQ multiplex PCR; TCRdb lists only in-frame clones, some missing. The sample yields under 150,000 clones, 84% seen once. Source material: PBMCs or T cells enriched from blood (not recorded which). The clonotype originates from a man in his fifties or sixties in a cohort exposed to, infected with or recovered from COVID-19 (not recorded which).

The CDR3 spells CASSPPSVNTEAFF. In DNA form, the CDR3 reads TGTGCCAGCAGCCCCCCCTCGGTGAACACTGAAGCTTTCTTT. This sequence joins TRBV7-2 and TRBJ1-1; unclear D gene. The germline gives CDR1 SGHTA, CDR2 FQGNSA. This CDR3 region has 14 residues. V lost 5 bases and J lost 0, with 10 bases in between.